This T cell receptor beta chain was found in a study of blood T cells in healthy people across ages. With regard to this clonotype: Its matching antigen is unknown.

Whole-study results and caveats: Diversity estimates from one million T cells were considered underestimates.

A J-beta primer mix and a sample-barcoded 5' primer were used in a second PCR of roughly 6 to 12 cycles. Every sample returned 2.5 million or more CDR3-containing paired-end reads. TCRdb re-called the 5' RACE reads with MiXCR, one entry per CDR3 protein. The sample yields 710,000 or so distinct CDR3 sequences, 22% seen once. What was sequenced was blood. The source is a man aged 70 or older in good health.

The CDR3 DNA follows: TGTGCCAGCAGCTCTCAGGGAATCGGGGAGCTGTTTTTT. Translation gives CASSSQGIGELFF. J is TRBJ2-2 and V is TRBV7-8; TRBD1 might be the D (5 bases). Germline CDR1 is SGHVS and CDR2 is FQNEAQ. V was shortened by 4 bases and J by 7 bases, with 10 bases between the two germline ends. The CDR3 is made up of 13 amino acids.